Presented here are 8 T cell receptor beta chains from one specimen sequenced in a study of T cell repertoires in cytomegalovirus infection. Each CDR3 protein gets one entry after TCRdb re-called the reads with MiXCR. This sample has 250,000 or so distinct CDR3 sequences, with about 15% found just once. Sequenced: CD8+ T cells from PBMCs. The receptor source for this set is a human donor in good health (CMV status not recorded). Some clones in this sample may be carry-over from other donors' samples.

This clonotype was detected only a few times. The rearrangement joins TRBV12-3 or TRBV12-4 to TRBJ1-2, with unresolved D. The CDR3 runs to 14 residues. The germline V and J ends were trimmed by 8 bases and 8 bases, with 21 bases remaining between them. CDR3 in amino acids: CASSPRGSPGGYTF. The CDR3 DNA reads TGTGCCAGCTCCCCCCGTGGCAGCCCTGGCGGCTACACCTTC.

This clonotype was picked up many times. The gene calls are TRBV7-8 and TRBJ2-5, with D tentatively TRBD1 (7 bases). The CDR3 has 16 residues. The V gene lost 0 bases and the J gene lost 5 bases, with 16 bases spanning the gap. From germline, CDR1 is SGHVS and CDR2 FQNEAQ. CDR3 coding DNA: TGTGCCAGCAGCTTAGCCGGGGGCAGGGGGATGGAGACCCAGTACTTC. Its protein is CASSLAGGRGMETQYF. The whole variable domain, filled in from reference TRBV7-8 and TRBJ2-5, reads GAGVSQSPRYKVAKRGQDVALRCDPISGHVSLFWYQQALGQGPEFLTYFQNEAQLDKSGLPSDRFFAERPEGSVSTLKIQRTQQEDSAVYLCASSLAGGRGMETQYFGPGTRLLVL.

The chain has TRBV28 and TRBJ1-6; a weak D match, TRBD1 (6 bases). From germline, CDR1 is MDHEN and CDR2 SYDVKM. Deletions cut 6 bases from V and 0 bases from J, with 24 bases between. CDR3 length: 20 amino acids. CDR3 DNA sequence: TGTGCCAGCAGCCCGTTTGGGGACAACTCCTTGAGCTCCTATAATTCACCCCTCCACTTT. Encoded protein: CASSPFGDNSLSSYNSPLHF.

V gene TRBV5-1 combines with J gene TRBJ2-1, with TRBD1 identical over 12 bases. This CDR3 is 14 amino acids long. CDR1 is SGHRS and CDR2 is YFSETQ in the germline V gene. V gave up 2 bases and J gave up 8 bases; unmatched junction bases: 2. The CDR3 DNA reads as TGCGCCAGCAGCTTCGGGACAGGGGGCGATGAGCAGTTCTTC. Protein sequence: CASSFGTGGDEQFF.

This clonotype was recorded at least ten times. The chain has TRBV7-2 and TRBJ2-7, with 7 bases that match TRBD2. The J segment lost 4 bases and the V segment lost 5 bases, leaving 11 bases of the junction unmatched. Germline V gene sequence: CDR1 SGHTA, CDR2 FQGNSA. The CDR3 runs to 15 residues. Here the CDR3 DNA reads TGTGCCAGCAGCGAAAGCTGGGGGGGAGGGTACGAGCAGTACTTC. This encodes CASSESWGGGYEQYF.

V and J are TRBV25-1 and TRBJ1-2; no clear D gene. CDR3 length: 13 residues. Trimming removed 1 base from V and 6 bases from J, with 9 bases in between. From germline, CDR1 is MGHDK and CDR2 SYGVNS. The CDR3 reads CASSEFTGDGYTF. CDR3 DNA sequence: TGTGCCAGCAGTGAATTCACCGGAGATGGCTACACCTTC.

This clonotype was observed a few times. The V call is TRBV7-9, the J call TRBJ1-1, with D unclear. Germline CDR1 is SEHNR and CDR2 is FQNEAQ (reference sequence). The CDR3 has 16 amino acids. The V end was cut by 8 bases, the J end by 6 bases, with 25 bases between. The DNA for the CDR3 is TGTGCCAGCGGCGAGACTCCGTCCCGGCTCATGGCTGAAGCTTTCTTT. The encoded protein is CASGETPSRLMAEAFF.

This clonotype was seen ten or more times. The chain employs TRBV7-2 and TRBJ2-3; TRBD2 is a possible D gene (5 bases). CDR1 is SGHTA and CDR2 is FQGNSA in the germline V gene. The germline V and J ends were trimmed by 1 base and 1 base, with 21 bases remaining between them. The CDR3 has 19 residues. CDR3 sequence (DNA): TGTGCCAGCAGCTTAGATTCGGGATCAGCGGTCTCAGGCACAGATACGCAGTATTTT. Residues: CASSLDSGSAVSGTDTQYF.